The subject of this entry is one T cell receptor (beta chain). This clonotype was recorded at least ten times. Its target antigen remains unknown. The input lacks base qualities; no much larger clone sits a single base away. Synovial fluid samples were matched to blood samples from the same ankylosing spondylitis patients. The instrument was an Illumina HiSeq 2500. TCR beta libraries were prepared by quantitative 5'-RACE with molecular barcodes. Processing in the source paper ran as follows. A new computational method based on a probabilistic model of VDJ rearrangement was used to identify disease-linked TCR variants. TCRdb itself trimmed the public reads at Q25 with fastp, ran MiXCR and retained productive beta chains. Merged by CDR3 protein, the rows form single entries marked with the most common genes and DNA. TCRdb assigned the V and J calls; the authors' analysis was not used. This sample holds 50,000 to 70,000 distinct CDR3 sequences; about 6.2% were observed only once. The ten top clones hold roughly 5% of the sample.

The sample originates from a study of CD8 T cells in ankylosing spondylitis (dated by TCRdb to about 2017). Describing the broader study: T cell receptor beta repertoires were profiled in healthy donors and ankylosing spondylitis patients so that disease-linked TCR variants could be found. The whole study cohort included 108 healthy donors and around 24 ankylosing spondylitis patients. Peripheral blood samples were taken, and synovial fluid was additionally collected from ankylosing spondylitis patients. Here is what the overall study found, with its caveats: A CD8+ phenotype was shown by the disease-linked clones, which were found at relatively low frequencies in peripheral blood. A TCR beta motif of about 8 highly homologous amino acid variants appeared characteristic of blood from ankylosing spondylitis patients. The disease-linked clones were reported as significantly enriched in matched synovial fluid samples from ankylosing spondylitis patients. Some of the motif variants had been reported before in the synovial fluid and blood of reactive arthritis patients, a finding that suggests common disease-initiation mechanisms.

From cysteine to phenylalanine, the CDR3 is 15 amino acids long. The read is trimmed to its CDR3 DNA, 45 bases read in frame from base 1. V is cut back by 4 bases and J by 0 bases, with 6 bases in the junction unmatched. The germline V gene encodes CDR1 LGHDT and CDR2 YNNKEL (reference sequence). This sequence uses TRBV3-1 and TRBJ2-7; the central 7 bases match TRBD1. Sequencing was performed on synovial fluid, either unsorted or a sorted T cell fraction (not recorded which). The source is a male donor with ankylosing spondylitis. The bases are TGTGCCAGCAGCCGCACAGGGGATTTCTCCTACGAGCAGTACTTC. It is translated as CASSRTGDFSYEQYF.